The source of this T cell receptor beta chain is a study of identical twins. The CDR3 is made up of 15 amino acids. Deletions cut 7 bases from V and 2 bases from J, with 16 bases between. CDR1 and CDR2 (germline): WNHNN, SYGVQD (reference sequence). This clonotype was counted between two and nine times. The authors used template switching to add a universal primer site and gave cDNA unique molecular identifiers. TCRdb used MiXCR to reprocess the 5' RACE reads, holding one entry per CDR3 protein. This sample carries roughly 500,000 distinct CDR3 sequences, roughly a fifth of them seen once, and the ten largest clones take 0.75% to 0.95%. The sample was also reused in another study, on T cells expressing NK-cell markers.

This chain connects TRBV10-1 to TRBJ2-3; no clear D. The sequenced sample consisted of CD4+ T cells sorted from blood. This receptor was obtained from a woman under 30 in good health. As DNA, the CDR3 is TGCGCCAGCACTTGTGGCAGCCTCCACACAGATACGCAGTATTTT. Translating gives CASTCGSLHTDTQYF.